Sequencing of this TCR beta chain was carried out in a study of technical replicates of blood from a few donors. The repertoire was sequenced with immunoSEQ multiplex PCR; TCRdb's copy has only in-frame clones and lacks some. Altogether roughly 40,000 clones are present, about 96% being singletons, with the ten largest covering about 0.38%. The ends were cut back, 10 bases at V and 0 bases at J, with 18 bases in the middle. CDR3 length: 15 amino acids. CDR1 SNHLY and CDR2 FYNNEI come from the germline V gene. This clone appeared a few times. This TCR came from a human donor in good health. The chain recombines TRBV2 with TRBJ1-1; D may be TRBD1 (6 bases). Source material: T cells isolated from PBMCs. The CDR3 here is CAIRSGVGVNTEAFF. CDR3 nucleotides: TGTGCCATCCGTTCAGGGGTAGGGGTGAACACTGAAGCTTTCTTT. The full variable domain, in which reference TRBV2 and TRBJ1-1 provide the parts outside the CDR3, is EPEVTQTPSHQVTQMGQEVILRCVPISNHLYFYWYRQILGQKVEFLVSFYNNEISEKSEIFDDQFSVERPDGSNFTLKIRSTKLEDSAMYFCAIRSGVGVNTEAFFGQGTRLTVV.